This T cell receptor beta chain was recovered during a study of Graves' ophthalmopathy and Graves' hyperthyroidism. Study overall: No ophthalmopathy within 18 months of follow-up signified stable hyperthyroidism.

The sequenced template was RNA, covering the TCR beta CDR3 region. Following a first-round RT-PCR that used HTBI primers, a second-round multiplex PCR was carried out. TCRdb reprocessed the multiplex PCR reads with MiXCR, giving one entry per CDR3 protein. The data contain roughly 600,000 distinct CDR3 sequences, about 35% of them singletons. Hyperthyroidism patients were newly diagnosed, under 2 months' duration, aged 18 to 65. Study-wide results and caveats: The model's ophthalmopathy progression predictions had about 69% sensitivity and 72.22% specificity.

This clonotype was picked up a small number of times. The antigen remains unidentified. Sequenced: peripheral blood or thyroid tissue (not recorded which). This receptor was taken from an adult man with Graves' hyperthyroidism.

This CDR3 is CASSSDDLDRGFIYEQYF. The DNA of the CDR3 is TGTGCCAGCAGCTCCGACGATCTTGACAGGGGGTTCATTTACGAGCAGTACTTC. The chain combines TRBV7-2 with TRBJ2-7; TRBD1 matches at 9 bases. CDR3 length: 18 amino acids. Looked up from germline, CDR1 is SGHTA and CDR2 is FQGNSA. V dropped 4 bases and J dropped 4; count of bases not matched to a gene: 17.